The 15 T cell receptor beta chains presented below share a single source sample, sequenced in a study of OX40 agonist ivuxolimab in advanced cancers. TCRdb's table, derived via immunoSEQ multiplex PCR, lists solely in-frame clones and lacks some. The profile shows 70,000 to 75,000 clones, 88% of them singletons. The sequencing here drew on CD4+ or CD8+ T cells sorted from blood, taken in a trial of the OX40 agonist ivuxolimab. These receptors originate from an adult with an advanced solid tumor such as melanoma, head and neck, liver or kidney cancer.

The rearrangement joins TRBV5-1 to TRBJ1-6; D gene unclear. The CDR3 spans 18 residues. With 0 bases removed from V and 0 bases from J, the gap between germline ends came to 13 bases. CDR1 and CDR2 (germline): SGHRS, YFSETQ. The CDR3, as DNA: TGCGCCAGCAGCTTGGGGCAAACTGTGAGCTCCTATAATTCACCCCTCCACTTT. Encoded protein: CASSLGQTVSSYNSPLHF.

The chain joins TRBV9 to TRBJ2-1; 9 bases line up with TRBD2. This CDR3 contains 15 residues. Trimming at V came to 3 bases and at J to 0 bases, leaving 1 base not matched to a gene. The germline V gene encodes CDR1 SGDLS and CDR2 YYNGEE. In nucleotides, the CDR3 is TGTGCCAGCAGCGAAGCGGGGGGCTCCTACAATGAGCAGTTCTTC. Translated: CASSEAGGSYNEQFF.

V gene TRBV29-1 combines with J gene TRBJ2-5; TRBD1 agrees at 7 bases. V lost 6 bases, J lost 5 bases, and 9 bases stayed unmatched. Germline lookup yields CDR1 SQVTM and CDR2 ANQGSEA. The CDR3 loop spans 13 amino acids. CDR3 residues: CSVPQGPGETQYF. CDR3 coding DNA: TGCAGCGTCCCACAGGGGCCCGGCGAGACCCAGTACTTC.

The chain links TRBV4-1 to TRBJ2-1, with 7 bases lining up with TRBD2. Trimming cost V 1 base and J 3 bases; bases outside gene matches: 12. Germline V gene sequence: CDR1 MGHRA, CDR2 YSYEKL. There are 18 residues in the CDR3. CDR3 region: CASSQVRTRVNHYNEQFF. The DNA for the CDR3 is TGCGCCAGCAGCCAAGTCAGGACTAGAGTTAACCACTACAATGAGCAGTTCTTC.

The rearrangement joins TRBV6-5 to TRBJ1-1; maybe TRBD1 (6 bases). CDR3 length: 15 amino acids. V dropped 0 bases and J dropped 4 bases, with 12 bases sitting between them. Germline V lookup: CDR1 MNHEY, CDR2 SVGAGI. CDR3 sequence reads: CASSYSLGGGTEAFF. DNA for the CDR3: TGTGCCAGCAGTTACTCGCTAGGGGGTGGCACTGAAGCTTTCTTT.

The chain recombines TRBV6-1 with TRBJ2-5; D not resolved. Germline V gene lookup returns CDR1 MNHNS and CDR2 SASEGT. Trimming took 1 base from V and 0 from J, leaving 6 bases between them. This CDR3 region has 14 residues. The CDR3 region has the DNA TGTGCCAGCAGTGAAGTAGGGAACCAAGAGACCCAGTACTTC. This translates into CASSEVGNQETQYF.

This chain connects TRBV7-2 to TRBJ2-2, with D possibly called TRBD1 or TRBD2 (6 bases each). The CDR3 is 16 amino acids. Per germline, CDR1 SGHTA and CDR2 FQGNSA. The V and J ends lost 2 bases and 4 bases respectively, with 14 bases between them. The CDR3 spells CASSLPVWGATGELFF. In DNA form, the CDR3 reads TGTGCCAGCAGCTTACCCGTCTGGGGGGCCACCGGGGAGCTGTTTTTT.

The chain couples TRBV15 to TRBJ2-2, with TRBD1 matching over 7 bases. Unmatched junction bases numbered 4, after V lost 5 bases and J lost 1 base. CDR1 is LNHNV and CDR2 is YYDKDF in the germline V gene (reference sequence). The CDR3 runs to 15 residues. Written as DNA, the CDR3 is TGTGCCACCAGCTCCTGGACAGGGAACACCGGGGAGCTGTTTTTT. Translation gives CATSSWTGNTGELFF. The complete variable domain, with remaining parts taken from reference TRBV15 and TRBJ2-2, reads DAMVIQNPRYQVTQFGKPVTLSCSQTLNHNVMYWYQQKSSQAPKLLFHYYDKDFNNEADTPDNFQSRRPNTSFCFLDIRSPGLGDTAMYLCATSSWTGNTGELFFGEGSRLTVL.

This sequence joins TRBV5-4 and TRBJ1-1; 12 nucleotides align to TRBD1. J lost 5 bases, V lost 4 bases, and 9 bases had no gene match. Germline loops: CDR1 SGHNT, CDR2 YYREEE (reference sequence). The CDR3 extends over 16 amino acids. This chain's CDR3 is CASSLPGQGARTEAFF. The CDR3 region has the DNA TGTGCCAGCAGCCTACCGGGACAGGGGGCGCGGACTGAAGCTTTCTTT. Looking up the rest from reference TRBV5-4 and TRBJ1-1 gives the full variable domain: ETGVTQSPTHLIKTRGQQVTLRCSSQSGHNTVSWYQQALGQGPQFIFQYYREEENGRGNFPPRFSGLQFPNYSSELNVNALELDDSALYLCASSLPGQGARTEAFFGQGTRLTVV.

The chain recombines TRBV6-6 with TRBJ2-7; tentative D call: TRBD1 (6 bases). The CDR3 extends over 13 amino acids. Between the trimmed V and J ends, which lost 2 bases and 9 bases, there was a span of 14 bases. Germline CDR1 is MNHNY and CDR2 is SVGAGI (reference sequence). The CDR3 DNA is TGTGCCAGCAGTTACACCGCAGGGGCCGGGCAGTACTTC. This codes for CASSYTAGAGQYF.

This chain uses TRBV4-1 with TRBJ2-1, with TRBD1 matching over 10 bases. Germline CDR1 MGHRA, CDR2 YSYEKL. With 4 bases clipped from V and 7 bases from J, the junction kept 13 bases outside the gene matches. The CDR3 sequence is 17 residues long. The CDR3 sequence: CASSLESEGQGRNEQFF. CDR3 DNA sequence: TGCGCCAGCAGCCTAGAGAGCGAGGGACAGGGGCGGAATGAGCAGTTCTTC.

This clone was counted a few times. The chain uses TRBV28 and TRBJ2-1; D is ambiguous. This CDR3 has 11 amino acids. In germline, CDR1 is MDHEN, CDR2 SYDVKM. V was trimmed by 7 bases and J by 7 bases, leaving 8 bases between them. The CDR3 loop reads CASTEGNEQFF. The CDR3 nucleotides are TGTGCCAGCACCGAAGGGAATGAGCAGTTCTTC. Based on the CDR3 plus reference TRBV28 and TRBJ2-1, the full variable domain is DVKVTQSSRYLVKRTGEKVFLECVQDMDHENMFWYRQDPGLGLRLIYFSYDVKMKEKGDIPEGYSVSREKKERFSLILESASTNQTSMYLCASTEGNEQFFGPGTRLTVL.

The rearrangement joins TRBV2 to TRBJ1-3, with a weak D call TRBD1 (5 bases). The V end was cut by 5 bases, the J end by 3 bases, with 8 bases between. Germline V gene sequence: CDR1 SNHLY, CDR2 FYNNEI. The CDR3 runs 13 residues. For the CDR3, the DNA is TGTGCCAGCAGTACGGGACTTGGAAACACCATATATTTT. The encoded protein is CASSTGLGNTIYF. Combining the CDR3 with reference TRBV2 and TRBJ1-3 gives the whole variable domain EPEVTQTPSHQVTQMGQEVILRCVPISNHLYFYWYRQILGQKVEFLVSFYNNEISEKSEIFDDQFSVERPDGSNFTLKIRSTKLEDSAMYFCASSTGLGNTIYFGEGSWLTVV.

The chain links TRBV5-6 to TRBJ2-7; 9 nucleotides align to TRBD2. Trimming cost V 3 bases and J 0 bases; bases outside gene matches: 7. The CDR3 contains 16 residues. Germline loops: CDR1 SGHDT, CDR2 YYEEEE. CDR3 in amino acids: CASSSSFSGSSYEQYF. Written as DNA, the CDR3 is TGTGCCAGCAGCTCCTCTTTTAGCGGGAGCTCCTACGAGCAGTACTTC. The full variable domain, in which reference TRBV5-6 and TRBJ2-7 provide the parts outside the CDR3, is DAGVTQSPTHLIKTRGQQVTLRCSPKSGHDTVSWYQQALGQGPQFIFQYYEEEERQRGNFPDRFSGHQFPNYSSELNVNALLLGDSALYLCASSSSFSGSSYEQYFGPGTRLTVT.

The chain carries TRBV4-1 and TRBJ2-2; TRBD2 matches at 7 bases. Trimming cost V 0 bases and J 3 bases; bases outside gene matches: 4. Germline lookup yields CDR1 MGHRA and CDR2 YSYEKL. There are 16 residues in the CDR3. The CDR3 bases are TGCGCCAGCAGCCAAGAGGGAGGGTGGGACACCGGGGAGCTGTTTTTT. It codes for CASSQEGGWDTGELFF.